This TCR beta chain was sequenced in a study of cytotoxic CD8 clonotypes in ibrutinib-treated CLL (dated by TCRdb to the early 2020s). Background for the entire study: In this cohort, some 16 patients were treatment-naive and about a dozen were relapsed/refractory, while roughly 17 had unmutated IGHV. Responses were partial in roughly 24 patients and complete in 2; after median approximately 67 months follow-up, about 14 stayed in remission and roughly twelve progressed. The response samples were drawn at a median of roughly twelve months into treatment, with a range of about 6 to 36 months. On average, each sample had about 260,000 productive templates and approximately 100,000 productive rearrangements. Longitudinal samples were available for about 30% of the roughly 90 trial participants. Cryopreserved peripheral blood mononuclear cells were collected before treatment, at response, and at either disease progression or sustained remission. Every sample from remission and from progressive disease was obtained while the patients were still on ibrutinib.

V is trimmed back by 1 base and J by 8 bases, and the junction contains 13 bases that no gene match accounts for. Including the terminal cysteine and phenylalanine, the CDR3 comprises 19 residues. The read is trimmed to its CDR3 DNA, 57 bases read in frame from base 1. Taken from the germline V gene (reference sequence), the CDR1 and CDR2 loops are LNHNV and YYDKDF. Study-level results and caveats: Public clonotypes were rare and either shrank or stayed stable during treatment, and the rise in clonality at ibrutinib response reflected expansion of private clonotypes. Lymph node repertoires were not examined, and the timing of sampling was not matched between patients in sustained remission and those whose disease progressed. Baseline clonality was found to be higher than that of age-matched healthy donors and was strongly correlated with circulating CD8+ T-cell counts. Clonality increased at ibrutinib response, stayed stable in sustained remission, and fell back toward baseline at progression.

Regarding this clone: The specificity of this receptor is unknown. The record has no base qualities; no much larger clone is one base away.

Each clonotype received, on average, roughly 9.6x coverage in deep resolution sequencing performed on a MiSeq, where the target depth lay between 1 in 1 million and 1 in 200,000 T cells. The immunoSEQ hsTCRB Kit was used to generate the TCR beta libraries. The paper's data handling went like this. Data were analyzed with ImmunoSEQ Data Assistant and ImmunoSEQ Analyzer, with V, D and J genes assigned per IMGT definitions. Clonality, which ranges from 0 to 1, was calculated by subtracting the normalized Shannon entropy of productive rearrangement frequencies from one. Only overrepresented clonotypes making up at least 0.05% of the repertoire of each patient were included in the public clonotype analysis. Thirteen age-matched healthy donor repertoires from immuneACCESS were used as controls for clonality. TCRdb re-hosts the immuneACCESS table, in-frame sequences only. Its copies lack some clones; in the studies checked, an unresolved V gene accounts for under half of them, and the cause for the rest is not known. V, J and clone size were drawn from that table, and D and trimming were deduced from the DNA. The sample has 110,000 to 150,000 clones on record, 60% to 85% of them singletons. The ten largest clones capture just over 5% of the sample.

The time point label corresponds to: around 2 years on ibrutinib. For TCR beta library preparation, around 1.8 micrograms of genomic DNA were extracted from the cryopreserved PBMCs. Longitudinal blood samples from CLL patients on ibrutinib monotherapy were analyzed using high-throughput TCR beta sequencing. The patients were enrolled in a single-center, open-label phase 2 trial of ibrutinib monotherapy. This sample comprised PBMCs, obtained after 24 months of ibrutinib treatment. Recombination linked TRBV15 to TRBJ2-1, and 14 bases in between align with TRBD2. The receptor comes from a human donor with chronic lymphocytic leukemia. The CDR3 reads CATSRGGLAGAQSGYEQFF. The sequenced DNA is TGTGCCACCAGCAGAGGGGGACTAGCGGGAGCCCAGTCCGGCTATGAGCAGTTCTTC.